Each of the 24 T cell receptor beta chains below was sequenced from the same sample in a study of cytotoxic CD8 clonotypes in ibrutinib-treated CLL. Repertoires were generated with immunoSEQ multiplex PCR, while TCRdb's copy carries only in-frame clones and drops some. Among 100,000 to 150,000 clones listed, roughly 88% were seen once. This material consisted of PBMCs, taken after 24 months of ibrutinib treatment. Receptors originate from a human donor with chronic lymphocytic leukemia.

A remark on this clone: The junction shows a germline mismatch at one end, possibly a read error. The CDR3 region has the DNA TGTGACAGCAGCTTAGAGGACAGCTCCTACGAGCAGTACTTC. It yields the protein CDSSLEDSSYEQYF. The V gene is TRBV11-2, the J gene TRBJ2-7, with D possibly being TRBD1 (6 bases). The CDR3 runs to 14 residues. CDR1 and CDR2 (germline): SGHAT, FQNNGV. Full variable domain (outside the CDR3, taken from reference TRBV11-2 and TRBJ2-7): EAGVAQSPRYKIIEKRQSVAFWCNPISGHATLYWYQQILGQGPKLLIQFQNNGVVDDSQLPKDRFSAERLKGVDSTLKIQPAKLEDSAVYLCDSSLEDSSYEQYFGPGTRLTVT.

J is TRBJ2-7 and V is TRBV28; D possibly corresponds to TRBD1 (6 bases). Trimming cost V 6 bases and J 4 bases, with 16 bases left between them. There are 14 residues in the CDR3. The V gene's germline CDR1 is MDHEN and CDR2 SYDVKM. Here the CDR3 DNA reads TGTGCCAGCAGGGATACAGGGAATCGGTACGAGCAGTACTTC. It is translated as CASRDTGNRYEQYF.

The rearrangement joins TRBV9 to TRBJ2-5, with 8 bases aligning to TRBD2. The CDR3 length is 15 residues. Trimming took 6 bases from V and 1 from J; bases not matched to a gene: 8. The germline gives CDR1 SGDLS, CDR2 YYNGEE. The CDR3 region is CASNVPGLGQETQYF. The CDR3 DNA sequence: TGTGCCAGCAACGTTCCGGGACTAGGCCAAGAGACCCAGTACTTC.

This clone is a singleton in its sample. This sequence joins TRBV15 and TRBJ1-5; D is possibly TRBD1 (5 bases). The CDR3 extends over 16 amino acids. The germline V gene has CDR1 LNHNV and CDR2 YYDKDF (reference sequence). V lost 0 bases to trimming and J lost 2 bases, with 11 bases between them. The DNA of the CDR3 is TGTGCCACCAGCAGAGAGGGGGGATTCGGCAATCAGCCCCAGCATTTT. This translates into CATSREGGFGNQPQHF.

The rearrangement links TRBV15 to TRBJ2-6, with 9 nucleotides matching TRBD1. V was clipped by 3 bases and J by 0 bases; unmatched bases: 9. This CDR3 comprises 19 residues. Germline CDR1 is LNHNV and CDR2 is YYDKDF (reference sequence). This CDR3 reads CATSSGQGLSFSGANVLTF. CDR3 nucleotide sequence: TGTGCCACCAGCAGCGGACAGGGGCTAAGTTTCTCTGGGGCCAACGTCCTGACTTTC.

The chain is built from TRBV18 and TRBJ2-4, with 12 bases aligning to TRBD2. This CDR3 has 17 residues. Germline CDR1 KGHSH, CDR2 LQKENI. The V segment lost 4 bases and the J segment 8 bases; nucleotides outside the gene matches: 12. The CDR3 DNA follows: TGTGCCAGCTCACGATCTAGCGGGAGGGCCTACACGGACATTCAGTACTTC. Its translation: CASSRSSGRAYTDIQYF.

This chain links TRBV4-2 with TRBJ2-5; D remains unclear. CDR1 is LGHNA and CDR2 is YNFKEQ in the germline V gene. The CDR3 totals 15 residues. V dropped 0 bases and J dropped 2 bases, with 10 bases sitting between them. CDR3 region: CASSQDPLRQETQYF. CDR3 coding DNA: TGTGCCAGCAGCCAAGATCCCCTTAGACAAGAGACCCAGTACTTC.

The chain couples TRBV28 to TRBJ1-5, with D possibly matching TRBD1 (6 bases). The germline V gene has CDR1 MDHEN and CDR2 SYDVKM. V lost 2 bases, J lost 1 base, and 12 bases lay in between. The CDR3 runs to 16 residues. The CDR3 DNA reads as TGTGCCAGCAGTTTAAATGGGGGGGCGAGCAATCAGCCCCAGCATTTT. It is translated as CASSLNGGASNQPQHF. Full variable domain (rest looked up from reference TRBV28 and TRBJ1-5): DVKVTQSSRYLVKRTGEKVFLECVQDMDHENMFWYRQDPGLGLRLIYFSYDVKMKEKGDIPEGYSVSREKKERFSLILESASTNQTSMYLCASSLNGGASNQPQHFGDGTRLSIL.

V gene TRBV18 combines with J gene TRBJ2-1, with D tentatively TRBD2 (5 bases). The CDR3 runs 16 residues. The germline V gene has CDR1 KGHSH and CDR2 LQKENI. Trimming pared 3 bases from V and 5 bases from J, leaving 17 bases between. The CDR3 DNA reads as TGTGCCAGCTCACCCTCCGAGGGCCTGGTAAACAATGAGCAGTTCTTC. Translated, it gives CASSPSEGLVNNEQFF.

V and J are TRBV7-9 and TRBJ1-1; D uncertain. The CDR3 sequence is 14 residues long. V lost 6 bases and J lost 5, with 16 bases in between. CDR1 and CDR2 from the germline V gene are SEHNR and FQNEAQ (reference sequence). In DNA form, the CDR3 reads TGTGCCAGCAGTATTGAACACCCGGGGACTGAAGCTTTCTTT. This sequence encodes CASSIEHPGTEAFF.

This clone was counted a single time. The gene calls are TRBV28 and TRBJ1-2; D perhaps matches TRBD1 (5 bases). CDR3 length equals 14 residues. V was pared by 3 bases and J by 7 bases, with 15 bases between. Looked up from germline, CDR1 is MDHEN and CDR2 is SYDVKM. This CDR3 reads CASSFMTVLGGYTF. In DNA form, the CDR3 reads TGTGCCAGCAGTTTTATGACAGTTTTAGGTGGCTACACCTTC.

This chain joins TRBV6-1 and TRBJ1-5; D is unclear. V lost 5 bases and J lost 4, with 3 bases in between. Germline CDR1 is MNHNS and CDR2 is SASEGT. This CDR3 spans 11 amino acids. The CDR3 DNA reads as TGTGCCAGCAGTTATAATCAGCCCCAGCATTTT. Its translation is CASSYNQPQHF.

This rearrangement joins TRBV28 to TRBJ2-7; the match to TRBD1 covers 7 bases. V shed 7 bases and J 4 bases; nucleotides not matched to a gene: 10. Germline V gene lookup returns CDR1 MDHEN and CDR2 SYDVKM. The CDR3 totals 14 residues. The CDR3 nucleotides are TGTGCCAGCAATCCGACAGGGACCCTTTACGAGCAGTACTTC. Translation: CASNPTGTLYEQYF.

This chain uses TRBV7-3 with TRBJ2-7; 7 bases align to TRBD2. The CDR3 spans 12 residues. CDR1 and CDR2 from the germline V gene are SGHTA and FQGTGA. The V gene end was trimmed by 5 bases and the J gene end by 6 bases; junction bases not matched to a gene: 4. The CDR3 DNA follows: TGTGCCAGCAGCCCGCCGGGGGGCGAGCAGTACTTC. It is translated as CASSPPGGEQYF.

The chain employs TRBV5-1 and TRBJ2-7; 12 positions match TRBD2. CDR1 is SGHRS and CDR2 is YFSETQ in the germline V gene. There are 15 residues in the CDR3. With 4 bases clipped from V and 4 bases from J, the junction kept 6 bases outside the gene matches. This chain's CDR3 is CASSVRTSGNYEQYF. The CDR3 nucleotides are TGCGCCAGCAGCGTCAGGACTAGCGGGAATTACGAGCAGTACTTC.

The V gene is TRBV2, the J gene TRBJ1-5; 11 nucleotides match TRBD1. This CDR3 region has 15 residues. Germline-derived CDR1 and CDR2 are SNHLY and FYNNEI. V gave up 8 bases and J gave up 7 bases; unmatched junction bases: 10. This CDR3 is CASSRGTGGRQPQHF. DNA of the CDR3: TGTGCCAGCTCCAGAGGGACAGGGGGTCGACAGCCCCAGCATTTT.

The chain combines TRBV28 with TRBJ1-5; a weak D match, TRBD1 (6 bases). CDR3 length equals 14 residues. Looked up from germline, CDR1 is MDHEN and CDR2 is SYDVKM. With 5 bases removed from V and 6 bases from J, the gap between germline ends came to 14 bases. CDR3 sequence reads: CASSTTGRLQPQHF. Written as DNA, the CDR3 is TGTGCCAGCAGTACTACAGGGAGGCTTCAGCCCCAGCATTTT.

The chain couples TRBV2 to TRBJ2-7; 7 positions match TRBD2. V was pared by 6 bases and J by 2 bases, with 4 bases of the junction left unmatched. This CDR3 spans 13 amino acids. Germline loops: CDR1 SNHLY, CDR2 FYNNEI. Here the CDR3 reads CASRGRGAYEQYF. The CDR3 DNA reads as TGTGCCAGCAGGGGCCGGGGGGCCTACGAGCAGTACTTC. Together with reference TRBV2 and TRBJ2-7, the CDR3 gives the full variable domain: EPEVTQTPSHQVTQMGQEVILRCVPISNHLYFYWYRQILGQKVEFLVSFYNNEISEKSEIFDDQFSVERPDGSNFTLKIRSTKLEDSAMYFCASRGRGAYEQYFGPGTRLTVT.

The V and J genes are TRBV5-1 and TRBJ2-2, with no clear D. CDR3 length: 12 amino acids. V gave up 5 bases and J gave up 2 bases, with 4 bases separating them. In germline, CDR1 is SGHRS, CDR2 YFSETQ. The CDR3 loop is CASRPNTGELFF. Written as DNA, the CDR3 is TGCGCCAGCAGACCTAACACCGGGGAGCTGTTTTTT.

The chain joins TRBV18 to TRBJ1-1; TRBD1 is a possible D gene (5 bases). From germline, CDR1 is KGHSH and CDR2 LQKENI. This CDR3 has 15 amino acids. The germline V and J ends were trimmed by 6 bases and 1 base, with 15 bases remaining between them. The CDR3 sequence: CASSPLRDGNTEAFF. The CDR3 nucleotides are TGTGCCAGCTCGCCGTTAAGGGACGGGAACACTGAAGCTTTCTTT.

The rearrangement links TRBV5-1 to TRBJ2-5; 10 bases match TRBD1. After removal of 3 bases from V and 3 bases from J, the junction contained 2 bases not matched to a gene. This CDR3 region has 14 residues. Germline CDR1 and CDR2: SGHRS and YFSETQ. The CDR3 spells CASSWGTGEETQYF. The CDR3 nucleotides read TGCGCCAGCAGCTGGGGGACAGGGGAAGAGACCCAGTACTTC.

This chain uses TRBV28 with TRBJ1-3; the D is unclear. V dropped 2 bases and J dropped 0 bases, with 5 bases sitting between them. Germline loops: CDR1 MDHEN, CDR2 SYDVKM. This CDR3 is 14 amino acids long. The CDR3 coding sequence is TGTGCCAGCAGTTTACCCACCTCTGGAAACACCATATATTTT. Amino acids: CASSLPTSGNTIYF.

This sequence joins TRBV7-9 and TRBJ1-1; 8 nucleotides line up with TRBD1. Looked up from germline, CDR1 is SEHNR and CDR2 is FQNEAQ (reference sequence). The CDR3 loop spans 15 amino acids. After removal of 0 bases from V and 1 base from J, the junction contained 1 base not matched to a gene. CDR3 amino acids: CASSLAGTGNTEAFF. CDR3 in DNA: TGTGCCAGCAGCTTAGCGGGGACAGGGAACACTGAAGCTTTCTTT.

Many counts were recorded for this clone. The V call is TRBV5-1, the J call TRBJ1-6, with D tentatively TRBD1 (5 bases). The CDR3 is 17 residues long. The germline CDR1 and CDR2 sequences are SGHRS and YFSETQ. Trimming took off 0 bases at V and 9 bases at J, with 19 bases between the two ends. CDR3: CASSLVQGSLGASPLHF. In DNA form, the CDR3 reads TGCGCCAGCAGCTTGGTGCAGGGTAGCCTCGGGGCTTCACCCCTCCACTTT.